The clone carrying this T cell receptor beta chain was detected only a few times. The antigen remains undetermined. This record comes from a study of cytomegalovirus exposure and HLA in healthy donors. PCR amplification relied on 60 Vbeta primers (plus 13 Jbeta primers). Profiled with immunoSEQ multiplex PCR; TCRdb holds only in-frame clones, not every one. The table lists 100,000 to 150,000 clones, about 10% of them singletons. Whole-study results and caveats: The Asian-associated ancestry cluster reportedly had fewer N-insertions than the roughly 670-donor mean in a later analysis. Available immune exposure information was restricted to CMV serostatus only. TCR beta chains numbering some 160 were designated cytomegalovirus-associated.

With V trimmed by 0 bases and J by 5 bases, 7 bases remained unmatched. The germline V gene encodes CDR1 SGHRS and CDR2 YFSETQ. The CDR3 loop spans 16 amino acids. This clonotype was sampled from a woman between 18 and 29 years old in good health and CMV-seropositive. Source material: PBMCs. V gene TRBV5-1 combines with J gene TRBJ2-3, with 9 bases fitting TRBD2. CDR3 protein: CASSLVPSGMGDTQYF. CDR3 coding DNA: TGCGCCAGCAGCTTGGTTCCTAGCGGGATGGGAGATACGCAGTATTTT.